One and the same sample provided the 19 T cell receptor beta chains below, sequenced in a study of shared clonotypes between healthy human individuals. Produced via immunoSEQ multiplex PCR; TCRdb's table is partial and in-frame only. The top ten clones hold roughly 0.07% of a sample with under 200,000 clones, 90% to 95% of them seen once. Sequenced sample: naive CD4+ T cells sorted from blood. Subset here: CD45RA+ positively selected. All receptors derive from a woman aged 25 to 45 in good health.

The chain carries TRBV5-1 and TRBJ2-5, with TRBD2 as a possible D gene (5 bases). The CDR3 length is 14 residues. Trimming took 2 bases from V and 0 from J, leaving 8 bases between them. The germline gives CDR1 SGHRS, CDR2 YFSETQ. The DNA for the CDR3 is TGCGCCAGCAGCTTCTCCGGGAACCAAGAGACCCAGTACTTC. This gives the protein CASSFSGNQETQYF.

The rearrangement uses TRBV4-1 and TRBJ2-5; a possible D gene is TRBD2 (5 bases). TRBJ2-7 matches the DNA end more closely, so the J call is doubtful. The length of the CDR3 is 17 residues. Germline CDR1 reads MGHRA; CDR2 reads YSYEKL. The CDR3: CASSQVGISGRNYEQYF. Written as DNA, the CDR3 is TGCGCCAGCAGCCAAGTCGGGATCTCGGGTCGTAACTACGAGCAGTACTTC.

This clone has just one count. This chain connects TRBV6-6 to TRBJ2-7, with D unresolved. Deletions cut 5 bases from V and 0 bases from J, with 17 bases between. There are 16 residues in the CDR3. CDR1 MNHNY and CDR2 SVGAGI come from the germline V gene (reference sequence). The CDR3 protein is CASSRVRARSSYEQYF. The CDR3 bases are TGTGCCAGCAGTCGGGTCCGGGCCCGAAGCTCCTACGAGCAGTACTTC.

V is TRBV4-2 and J is TRBJ2-3, with 9 nucleotides matching TRBD2. This CDR3 has 16 amino acids. The germline V gene encodes CDR1 LGHNA and CDR2 YNFKEQ. The junction had 5 bases not matched to a gene; V was cut back by 0 bases and J by 4 bases. CDR3 protein: CASSQDGLAGADTQYF. The CDR3 region has the DNA TGTGCCAGCAGCCAAGATGGATTAGCGGGAGCAGATACGCAGTATTTT.

The V call is TRBV14, the J call TRBJ1-1, with a tentative D call TRBD1 (5 bases). The germline V gene has CDR1 SGHDN and CDR2 FVKESK. Deletions cut 0 bases from V and 0 bases from J, with 14 bases between. This CDR3 region has 17 residues. DNA of the CDR3: TGTGCCAGCAGCCAAGAGGGGTGGGGGAAAATGAACACTGAAGCTTTCTTT. Translation: CASSQEGWGKMNTEAFF.

This chain uses TRBV7-6 with TRBJ2-5; TRBD2 aligns across 7 bases. V shed 0 bases and J 2 bases; nucleotides not matched to a gene: 6. This CDR3 has 16 residues. Germline CDR1 reads SGHVS; CDR2 reads FNYEAQ. CDR3 coding DNA: TGTGCCAGCAGCTTAGCGCCTAGCGGAAATCAAGAGACCCAGTACTTC. The encoded protein is CASSLAPSGNQETQYF.

V and J are TRBV10-1 and TRBJ2-6; 12 bases are shared with TRBD1. Germline CDR1 and CDR2: WNHNN and SYGVQD (reference sequence). The J segment lost 0 bases and the V segment lost 3 bases, leaving 6 bases of the junction unmatched. The CDR3 contains 19 residues. This CDR3 is CASSDWGQGASSGANVLTF. The CDR3, as DNA: TGCGCCAGCAGTGATTGGGGACAGGGGGCCTCCTCTGGGGCCAACGTCCTGACTTTC.

V usage is TRBV19 and J usage is TRBJ2-3; perhaps TRBD2 as D (5 bases). Trimming cost V 5 bases and J 4 bases, with 10 bases left between them. Germline values: CDR1 LNHDA, CDR2 SQIVND (reference sequence). The CDR3 has 13 amino acids. Here the CDR3 DNA reads TGTGCCAGTAGTGGCGGGCACTCAGATACGCAGTATTTT. It codes for CASSGGHSDTQYF.

The chain has TRBV4-1 and TRBJ1-6; the D gene is possibly TRBD1 (6 bases). The CDR3 loop spans 16 amino acids. The ends were cut back, 2 bases at V and 10 bases at J, with 18 bases in the middle. The germline V gene encodes CDR1 MGHRA and CDR2 YSYEKL. CDR3 sequence: CASSQPRGGEKSPLHF. The CDR3 DNA reads TGCGCCAGCAGCCAACCAAGGGGGGGCGAAAAATCACCCCTCCACTTT.

The genes are TRBV9 and TRBJ2-1; 11 positions match TRBD2. Germline loops: CDR1 SGDLS, CDR2 YYNGEE. CDR3 length: 15 residues. V gave up 1 base and J gave up 3 bases; unmatched junction bases: 0. The DNA for the CDR3 is TGTGCCAGCAGCGTAACTAGCGGGAGCTACAATGAGCAGTTCTTC. It codes for CASSVTSGSYNEQFF.

The chain employs TRBV18 and TRBJ2-5; D is possibly TRBD2 (6 bases). The DNA end favors TRBJ2-7, so the J call may be wrong. The CDR3 has 14 residues. In germline, CDR1 is KGHSH, CDR2 LQKENI. As DNA, the CDR3 is TGTGCCAGCTCACCATTCTCGACTAGCTACGAGCAGTACTTC. Its translation is CASSPFSTSYEQYF.

The chain couples TRBV2 to TRBJ1-1, with a possible D match to TRBD1 (5 bases). Between the trimmed V and J ends, which lost 6 bases and 1 base, there was a span of 15 bases. Germline loops: CDR1 SNHLY, CDR2 FYNNEI. CDR3 length: 15 amino acids. The CDR3 nucleotides are TGTGCCAGCAGACTGACAGTCCAATCGAACACTGAAGCTTTCTTT. Translated: CASRLTVQSNTEAFF. Full variable domain (outside the CDR3, taken from reference TRBV2 and TRBJ1-1): EPEVTQTPSHQVTQMGQEVILRCVPISNHLYFYWYRQILGQKVEFLVSFYNNEISEKSEIFDDQFSVERPDGSNFTLKIRSTKLEDSAMYFCASRLTVQSNTEAFFGQGTRLTVV.

CDR3 bases: TGCGCCAGCAGCTTGTCACGGGAGCGACCCTACGAGCAGTACTTC. This codes for CASSLSRERPYEQYF. The V and J genes are TRBV5-1 and TRBJ2-5, with a tentative D call TRBD2 (6 bases). The DNA end is more similar to TRBJ2-7, so the J call may be wrong. The CDR3 totals 15 residues. Per the germline V gene, CDR1 is SGHRS and CDR2 is YFSETQ.

The chain carries TRBV5-8 and TRBJ2-7; possible D gene TRBD1, 5 bases. This CDR3 region has 16 residues. V lost 0 bases, J lost 4 bases, and 17 bases lay in between. Per the germline V gene, CDR1 is SGHTS and CDR2 is YDEGEE. The CDR3 sequence is CASSLAVRQGRYEQYF. The CDR3 DNA sequence: TGTGCCAGCAGCTTGGCCGTTCGGCAGGGAAGATACGAGCAGTACTTC.

The CDR3 DNA reads as TGTGCCAGTAGTTCAAAGTGGACTAGCGGATCCTACGAGCAGTACTTC. Protein sequence: CASSSKWTSGSYEQYF. V and J are TRBV19 and TRBJ2-7, with 10 bases matching TRBD2. Germline CDR1 reads LNHDA; CDR2 reads SQIVND (reference sequence). The V segment lost 5 bases and the J segment 1 base; nucleotides outside the gene matches: 8. This CDR3 comprises 16 residues.

Regarding this clone: A junction boundary mismatches the germline segment, possibly from a read error. The chain combines TRBV28 with TRBJ2-2, with D tentatively TRBD2 (6 bases). Germline assignment: CDR1 MDHEN and CDR2 SYDVKM. The CDR3 contains 15 residues. The CDR3 DNA sequence: TGTGCCAGCAGTTTTGGTGGAGGGAACGCCGGGGAGCTGTTTTTT. This encodes CASSFGGGNAGELFF. The variable domain in full, completed from reference TRBV28 and TRBJ2-2, reads DVKVTQSSRYLVKRTGEKVFLECVQDMDHENMFWYRQDPGLGLRLIYFSYDVKMKEKGDIPEGYSVSREKKERFSLILESASTNQTSMYLCASSFGGGNAGELFFGEGSRLTVL.

The V gene is TRBV7-8, the J gene TRBJ2-7; no reliable D call. The ends were cut back, 4 bases at V and 4 bases at J, with 8 bases in the middle. The length of the CDR3 is 12 residues. Per the germline V gene, CDR1 is SGHVS and CDR2 is FQNEAQ. The chain's CDR3 is CASSSYKYEQYF. The CDR3 DNA reads TGTGCCAGCAGCTCATACAAGTACGAGCAGTACTTC.

The genes are TRBV2 and TRBJ1-5, with D possibly being TRBD1 (5 bases). With 8 bases removed from V and 3 bases from J, the gap between germline ends came to 20 bases. CDR3 length equals 16 residues. The germline gives CDR1 SNHLY, CDR2 FYNNEI. Here the CDR3 reads CASAREVSGNNQPQHF. The CDR3 DNA sequence: TGTGCCAGCGCCAGGGAGGTATCGGGAAACAATCAGCCCCAGCATTTT.

V is TRBV29-1 and J is TRBJ1-3; TRBD1 agrees at 10 bases. This CDR3 is built from 13 residues. Germline V CDR1 and CDR2: SQVTM, ANQGSEA. V dropped 7 bases and J dropped 4; count of bases not matched to a gene: 4. CDR3 amino acids: CSARQGAGNTIYF. Here the CDR3 DNA reads TGCAGCGCTAGACAGGGGGCAGGAAACACCATATATTTT.